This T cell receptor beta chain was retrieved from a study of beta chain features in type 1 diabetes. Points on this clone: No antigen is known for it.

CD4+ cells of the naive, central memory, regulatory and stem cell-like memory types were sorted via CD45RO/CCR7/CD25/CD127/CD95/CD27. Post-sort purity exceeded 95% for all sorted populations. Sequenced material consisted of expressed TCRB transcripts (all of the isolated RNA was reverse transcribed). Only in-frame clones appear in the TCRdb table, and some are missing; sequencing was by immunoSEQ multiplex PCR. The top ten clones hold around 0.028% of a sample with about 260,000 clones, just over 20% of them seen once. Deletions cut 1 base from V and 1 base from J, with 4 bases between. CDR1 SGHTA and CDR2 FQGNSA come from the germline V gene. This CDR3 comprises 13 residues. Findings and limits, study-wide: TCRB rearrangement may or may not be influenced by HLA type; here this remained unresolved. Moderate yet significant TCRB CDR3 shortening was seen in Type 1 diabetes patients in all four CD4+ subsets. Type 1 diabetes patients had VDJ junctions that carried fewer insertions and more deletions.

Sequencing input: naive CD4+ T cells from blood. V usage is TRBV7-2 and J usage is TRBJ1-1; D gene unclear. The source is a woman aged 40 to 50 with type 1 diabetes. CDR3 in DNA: TGTGCCAGCAGCTTAGTAGAGAACACTGAAGCTTTCTTT. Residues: CASSLVENTEAFF.